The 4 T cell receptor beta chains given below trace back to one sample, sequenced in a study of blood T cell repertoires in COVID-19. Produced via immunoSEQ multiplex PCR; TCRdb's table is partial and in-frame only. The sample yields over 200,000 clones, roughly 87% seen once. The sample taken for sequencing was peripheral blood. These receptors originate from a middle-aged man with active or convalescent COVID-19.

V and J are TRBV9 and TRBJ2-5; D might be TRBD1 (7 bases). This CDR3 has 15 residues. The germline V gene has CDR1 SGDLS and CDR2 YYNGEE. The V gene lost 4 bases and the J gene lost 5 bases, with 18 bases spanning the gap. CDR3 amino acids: CASSLGAAGGETQYF. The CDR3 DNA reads TGTGCCAGCAGCCTAGGGGCGGCAGGGGGGGAGACCCAGTACTTC.

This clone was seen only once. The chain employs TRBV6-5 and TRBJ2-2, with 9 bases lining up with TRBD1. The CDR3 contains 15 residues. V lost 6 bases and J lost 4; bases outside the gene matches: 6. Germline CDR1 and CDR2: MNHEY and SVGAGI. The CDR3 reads CASRTGQGFTGELFF. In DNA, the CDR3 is TGTGCCAGCAGAACGGGACAGGGCTTCACCGGGGAGCTGTTTTTT.

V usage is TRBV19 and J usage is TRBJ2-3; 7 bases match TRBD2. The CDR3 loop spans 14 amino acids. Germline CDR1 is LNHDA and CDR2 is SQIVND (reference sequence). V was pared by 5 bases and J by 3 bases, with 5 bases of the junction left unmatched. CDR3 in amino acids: CASSVGLETDTQYF. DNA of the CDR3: TGTGCCAGTAGTGTCGGACTAGAAACAGATACGCAGTATTTT.

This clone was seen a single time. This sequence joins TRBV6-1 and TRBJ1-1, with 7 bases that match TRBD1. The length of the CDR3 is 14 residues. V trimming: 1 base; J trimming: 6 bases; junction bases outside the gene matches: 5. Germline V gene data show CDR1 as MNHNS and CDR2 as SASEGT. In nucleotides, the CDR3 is TGTGCCAGCAGTGAAGGTCCGGGACAGTCTGAAGCTTTCTTT. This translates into CASSEGPGQSEAFF.